This T cell receptor beta chain was sequenced for a study of cytomegalovirus exposure and HLA in healthy donors. Broader study findings: The study recorded 150 to 200 TCR beta chains that were cytomegalovirus-associated.

Details on this clone: Its matching antigen is unknown.

The germline V gene encodes CDR1 SGHKS and CDR2 YYEKEE (reference sequence). The J segment lost 4 bases and the V segment lost 4 bases, leaving 5 bases of the junction unmatched. This CDR3 contains 14 residues. In the PCR, 60 Vbeta and 13 Jbeta primers were used. TCRdb's copy holds only in-frame clones and misses some; the assay was immunoSEQ multiplex PCR. The sample lists 100,000 to 150,000 clones, approximately 87% occurring once. The TCR originated in a man in his forties in good health and CMV-seronegative. Material: PBMCs. The chain employs TRBV5-5 and TRBJ2-7; 10 bases are a match to TRBD2. The CDR3 coding sequence is TGTGCCAGCAGCCATCTAGCGGGAGCGTACGAGCAGTACTTC. Translated, it gives CASSHLAGAYEQYF. The full variable domain, in which reference TRBV5-5 and TRBJ2-7 provide the parts outside the CDR3, is DAGVTQSPTHLIKTRGQQVTLRCSPISGHKSVSWYQQVLGQGPQFIFQYYEKEERGRGNFPDRFSARQFPNYSSELNVNALLLGDSALYLCASSHLAGAYEQYFGPGTRLTVT.